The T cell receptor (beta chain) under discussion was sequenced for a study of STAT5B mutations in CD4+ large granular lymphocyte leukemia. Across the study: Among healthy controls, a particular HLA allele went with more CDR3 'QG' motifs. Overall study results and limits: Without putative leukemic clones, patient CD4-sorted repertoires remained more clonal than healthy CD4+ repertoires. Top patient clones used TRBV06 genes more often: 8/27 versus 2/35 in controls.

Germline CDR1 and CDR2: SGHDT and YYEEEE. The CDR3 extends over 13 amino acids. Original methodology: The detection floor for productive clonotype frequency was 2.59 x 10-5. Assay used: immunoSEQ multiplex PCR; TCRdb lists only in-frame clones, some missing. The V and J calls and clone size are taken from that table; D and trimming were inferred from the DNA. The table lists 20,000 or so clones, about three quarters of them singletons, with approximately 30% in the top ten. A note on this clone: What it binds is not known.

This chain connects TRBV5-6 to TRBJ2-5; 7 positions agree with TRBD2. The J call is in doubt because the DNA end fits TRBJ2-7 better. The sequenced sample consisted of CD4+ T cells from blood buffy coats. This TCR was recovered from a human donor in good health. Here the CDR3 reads CASNGEGPYEQYF. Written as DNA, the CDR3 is TGTGCCAGCAATGGGGAGGGCCCCTACGAGCAGTACTTC.